Each of the 11 T cell receptor beta chains below was sequenced from the same sample in a study of blood T cells in healthy people across ages. The second PCR ran about 6 to 12 cycles with a sample-barcoded 5' primer and J-beta primers. TCRdb itself ran the 5' RACE reads through MiXCR, one entry per CDR3 protein. The repertoire consists of roughly 1,500,000 distinct CDR3 sequences, with 30% to 35% occurring once and the leading ten covering about 11%. The source material was blood. Receptors were obtained from a woman aged 30 to 39 in good health.

V is TRBV20-1 and J is TRBJ2-3; unclear D gene. This CDR3 is built from 13 residues. The V end lost 0 bases, the J end lost 5 bases, and 9 bases lay between the germline ends. Per germline, CDR1 DFQATT and CDR2 SNEGSKA (reference sequence). CDR3 loop: CSARDLIGDTQYF. In DNA form, the CDR3 reads TGCAGTGCTAGAGATCTAATCGGAGATACGCAGTATTTT.

The genes are TRBV29-1 and TRBJ1-2; D not resolved. Germline CDR1 is SQVTM and CDR2 is ANQGSEA. The CDR3 length is 15 residues. V lost 0 bases and J lost 0, with 11 bases in between. CDR3 bases: TGCAGCGTTGAAGATCAAGACCAGCCTAACTATGGCTACACCTTC. Translation gives CSVEDQDQPNYGYTF.

The J gene is TRBJ2-5, the V gene TRBV28, with D perhaps matching TRBD2 (5 bases). Judging by the DNA end, TRBJ2-7 fits better; the J call may be wrong. CDR3 length: 14 residues. CDR1 and CDR2 (germline): MDHEN, SYDVKM. Written as DNA, the CDR3 is TGTGCCAGCAGGCCGAACGGGGTCACGTACGAGCAGTACTTC. Translation: CASRPNGVTYEQYF.

The chain carries TRBV13 and TRBJ2-7, with D perhaps TRBD2 (5 bases). V dropped 0 bases and J dropped 2 bases, with 11 bases sitting between them. The CDR3 sequence is 15 residues long. Per the germline V gene, CDR1 is PRHDT and CDR2 is FYEKMQ (reference sequence). The CDR3 nucleotides are TGTGCCAGCAGCTTAGGGCCGGGGAGAGCCTACGAGCAGTACTTC. As protein: CASSLGPGRAYEQYF.

The CDR3 sequence is CASSLGEHRDTQYF. DNA for the CDR3: TGTGCCAGCAGCTTGGGGGAACATCGGGATACGCAGTATTTT. J is TRBJ2-3 and V is TRBV5-6; D unclear. Germline lookup yields CDR1 SGHDT and CDR2 YYEEEE. CDR3 length: 14 residues. The V end lost 0 bases, the J end lost 6 bases, and 11 bases lay between the germline ends.

This clonotype was observed at least ten times. The gene calls are TRBV6-6 and TRBJ2-7, with TRBD1 identical over 8 bases. Looked up from germline, CDR1 is MNHNY and CDR2 is SVGAGI (reference sequence). The ends lost 2 bases at V and 0 bases at J; junction bases unmatched: 3. The CDR3 consists of 15 residues. CDR3: CASSYLDRVSYEQYF. The CDR3 coding sequence is TGTGCCAGCAGTTACCTGGACAGGGTCTCCTACGAGCAGTACTTC.

The chain is built from TRBV4-1 and TRBJ2-3; TRBD2 matches at 9 bases. The CDR3 loop spans 19 amino acids. Germline-derived CDR1 and CDR2 are MGHRA and YSYEKL. Unmatched junction bases numbered 14, after V lost 2 bases and J lost 2 bases. CDR3 DNA: TGCGCCAGCAGCCAACGGGAGATTGGAGCGGGGGGATACACAGATACGCAGTATTTT. It codes for CASSQREIGAGGYTDTQYF.

This clonotype showed up just a few times. The chain employs TRBV7-2 and TRBJ2-7; 9 positions match TRBD2. CDR3 length: 15 amino acids. Germline CDR1 reads SGHTA; CDR2 reads FQGNSA. Trimming removed 5 bases from V and 6 bases from J; junction bases left unmatched: 11. CDR3 amino acids: CASSPSGTSRGEQYF. CDR3 nucleotide sequence: TGTGCCAGCAGCCCAAGCGGGACTAGCCGCGGCGAGCAGTACTTC.

The chain couples TRBV20-1 to TRBJ2-6, with TRBD2 matching 9 bases. The CDR3 has 17 amino acids. Germline lookup yields CDR1 DFQATT and CDR2 SNEGSKA (reference sequence). J gave up 0 bases and V 3 bases, and 6 bases lay outside the gene matches. This chain's CDR3 is CSASEGLASSGANVLTF. The CDR3 bases are TGCAGTGCTAGCGAAGGACTAGCGAGCTCTGGGGCCAACGTCCTGACTTTC.

This clonotype was recorded a few times. This sequence joins TRBV4-1 and TRBJ2-1; 10 bases fit TRBD1. Germline lookup yields CDR1 MGHRA and CDR2 YSYEKL. Losses at the gene ends were 3 bases for V and 4 bases for J; bases not matched to a gene: 6. The CDR3 sequence is 16 residues long. The CDR3 DNA follows: TGCGCCAGCAGCCATGGATGGGACAGGGGATACAATGAGCAGTTCTTC. Translating it yields CASSHGWDRGYNEQFF.

The chain carries TRBV20-1 and TRBJ1-5; 7 bases are shared with TRBD1. There are 15 residues in the CDR3. The V and J ends lost 5 bases and 1 base, in that order; junction bases with no gene match: 8. Germline-derived CDR1 and CDR2 are DFQATT and SNEGSKA (reference sequence). CDR3 protein: CSAFPGTVSNQPQHF. Here the CDR3 DNA reads TGCAGTGCTTTTCCCGGGACAGTGAGCAATCAGCCCCAGCATTTT.